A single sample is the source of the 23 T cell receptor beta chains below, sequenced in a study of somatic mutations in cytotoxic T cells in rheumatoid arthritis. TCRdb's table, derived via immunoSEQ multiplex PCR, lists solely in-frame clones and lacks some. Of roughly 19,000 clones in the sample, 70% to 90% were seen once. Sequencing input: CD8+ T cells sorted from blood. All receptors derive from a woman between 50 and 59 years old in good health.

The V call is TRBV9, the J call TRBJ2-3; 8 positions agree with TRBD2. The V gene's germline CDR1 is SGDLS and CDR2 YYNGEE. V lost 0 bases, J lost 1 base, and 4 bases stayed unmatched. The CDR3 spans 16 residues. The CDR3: CASSVVGSGGTDTQYF. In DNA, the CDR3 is TGTGCCAGCAGCGTAGTTGGTAGCGGGGGCACAGATACGCAGTATTTT.

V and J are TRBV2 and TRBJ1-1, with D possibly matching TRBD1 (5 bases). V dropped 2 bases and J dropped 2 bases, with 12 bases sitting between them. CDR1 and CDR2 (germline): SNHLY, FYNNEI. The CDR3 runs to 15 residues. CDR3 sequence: CASSERGDYNTEAFF. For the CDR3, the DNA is TGTGCCAGCAGTGAAAGGGGAGATTACAACACTGAAGCTTTCTTT. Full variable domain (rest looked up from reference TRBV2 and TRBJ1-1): EPEVTQTPSHQVTQMGQEVILRCVPISNHLYFYWYRQILGQKVEFLVSFYNNEISEKSEIFDDQFSVERPDGSNFTLKIRSTKLEDSAMYFCASSERGDYNTEAFFGQGTRLTVV.

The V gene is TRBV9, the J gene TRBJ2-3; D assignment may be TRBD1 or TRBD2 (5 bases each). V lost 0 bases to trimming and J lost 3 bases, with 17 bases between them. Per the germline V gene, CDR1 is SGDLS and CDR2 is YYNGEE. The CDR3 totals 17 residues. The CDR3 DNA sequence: TGTGCCAGCAGCGTAGCCGGGGCAGGGTTGGGGACAGATACGCAGTATTTT. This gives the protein CASSVAGAGLGTDTQYF.

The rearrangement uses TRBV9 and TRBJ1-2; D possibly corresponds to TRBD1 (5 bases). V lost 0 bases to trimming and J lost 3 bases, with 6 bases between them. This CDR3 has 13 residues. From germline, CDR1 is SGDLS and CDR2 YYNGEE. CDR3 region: CASSVGGDYGYTF. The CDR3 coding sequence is TGTGCCAGCAGCGTAGGGGGGGACTATGGCTACACCTTC.

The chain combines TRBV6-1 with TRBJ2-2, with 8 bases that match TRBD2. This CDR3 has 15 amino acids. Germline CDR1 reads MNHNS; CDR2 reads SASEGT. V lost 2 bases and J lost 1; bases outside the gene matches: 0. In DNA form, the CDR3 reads TGTGCCAGCAGTGAACTAGCGGGGAACACCGGGGAGCTGTTTTTT. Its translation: CASSELAGNTGELFF.

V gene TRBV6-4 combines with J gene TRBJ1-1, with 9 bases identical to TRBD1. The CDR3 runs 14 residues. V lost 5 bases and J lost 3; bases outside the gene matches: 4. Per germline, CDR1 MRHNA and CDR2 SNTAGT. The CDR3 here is CASSRTGEDTEAFF. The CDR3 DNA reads TGTGCCAGCAGTCGGACAGGGGAGGACACTGAAGCTTTCTTT.

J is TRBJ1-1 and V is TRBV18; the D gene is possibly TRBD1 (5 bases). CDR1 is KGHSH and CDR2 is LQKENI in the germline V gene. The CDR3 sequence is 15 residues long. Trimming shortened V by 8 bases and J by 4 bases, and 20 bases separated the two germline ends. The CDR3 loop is CASHDLGSGGTEAFF. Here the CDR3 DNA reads TGTGCCAGCCACGATTTGGGATCCGGGGGCACTGAAGCTTTCTTT.

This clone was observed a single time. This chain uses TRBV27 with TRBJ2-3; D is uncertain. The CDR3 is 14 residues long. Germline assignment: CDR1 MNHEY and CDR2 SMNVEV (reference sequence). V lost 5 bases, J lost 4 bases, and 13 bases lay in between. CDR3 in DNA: TGTGCCAGCAGTGCCCGGATTACGGCAGATACGCAGTATTTT. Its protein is CASSARITADTQYF.

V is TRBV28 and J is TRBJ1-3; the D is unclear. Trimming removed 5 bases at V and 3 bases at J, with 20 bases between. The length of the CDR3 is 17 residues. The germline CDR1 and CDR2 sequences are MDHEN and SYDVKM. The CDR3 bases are TGTGCCAGCAGTACCAATCCGGACTTCAGCCGTGGAAACACCATATATTTT. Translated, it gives CASSTNPDFSRGNTIYF.

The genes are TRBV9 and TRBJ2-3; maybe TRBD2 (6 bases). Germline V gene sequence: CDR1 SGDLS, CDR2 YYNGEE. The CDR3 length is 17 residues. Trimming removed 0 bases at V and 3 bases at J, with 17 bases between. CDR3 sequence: CASSVDRGLSGTDTQYF. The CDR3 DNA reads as TGTGCCAGCAGCGTAGACCGGGGGTTGAGTGGAACAGATACGCAGTATTTT.

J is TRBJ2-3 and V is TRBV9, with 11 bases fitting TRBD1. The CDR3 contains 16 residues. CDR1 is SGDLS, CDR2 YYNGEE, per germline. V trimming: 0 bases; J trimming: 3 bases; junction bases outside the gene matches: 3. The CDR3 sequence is CASSVGDRGFTDTQYF. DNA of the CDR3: TGTGCCAGCAGCGTAGGGGACAGGGGGTTTACAGATACGCAGTATTTT.

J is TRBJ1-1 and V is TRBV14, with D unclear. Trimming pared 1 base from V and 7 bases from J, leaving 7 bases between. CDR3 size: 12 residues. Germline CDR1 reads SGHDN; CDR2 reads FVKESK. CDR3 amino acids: CASSQGASEAFF. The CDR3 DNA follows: TGTGCCAGCAGCCAAGGGGCCAGTGAAGCTTTCTTT.

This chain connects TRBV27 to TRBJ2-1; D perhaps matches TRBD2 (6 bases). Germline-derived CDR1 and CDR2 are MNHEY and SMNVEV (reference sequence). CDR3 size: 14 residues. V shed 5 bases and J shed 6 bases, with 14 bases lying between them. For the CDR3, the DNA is TGTGCCAGCAGTCCGATGACTAGTGGCAATGAGCAGTTCTTC. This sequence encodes CASSPMTSGNEQFF.

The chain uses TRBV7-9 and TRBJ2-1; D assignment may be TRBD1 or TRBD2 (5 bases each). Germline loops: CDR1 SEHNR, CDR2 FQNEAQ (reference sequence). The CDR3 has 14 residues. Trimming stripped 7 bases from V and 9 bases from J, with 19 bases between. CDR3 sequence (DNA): TGTGCCAGCACCAACTGGGACGGCGGCGGTGAGCAGTTCTTC. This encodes CASTNWDGGGEQFF.

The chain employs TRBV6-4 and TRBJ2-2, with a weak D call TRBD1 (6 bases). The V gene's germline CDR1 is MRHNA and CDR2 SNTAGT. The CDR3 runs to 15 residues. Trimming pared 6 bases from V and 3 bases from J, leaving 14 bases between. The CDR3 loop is CASRLQGGDTGELFF. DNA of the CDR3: TGTGCCAGCAGACTACAGGGTGGGGACACCGGGGAGCTGTTTTTT.

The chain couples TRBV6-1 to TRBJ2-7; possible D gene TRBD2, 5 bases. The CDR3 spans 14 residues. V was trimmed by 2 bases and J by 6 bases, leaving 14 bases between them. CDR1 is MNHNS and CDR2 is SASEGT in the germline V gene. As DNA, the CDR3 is TGTGCCAGCAGTGAACACGAGGGTATAGGCGAGCAGTACTTC. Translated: CASSEHEGIGEQYF.

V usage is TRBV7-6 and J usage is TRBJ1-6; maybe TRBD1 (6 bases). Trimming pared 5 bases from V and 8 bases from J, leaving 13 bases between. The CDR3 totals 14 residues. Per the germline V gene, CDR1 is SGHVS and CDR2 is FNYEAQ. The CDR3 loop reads CASSRYREDSPLHF. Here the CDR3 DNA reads TGTGCCAGCAGCCGCTACAGGGAGGATTCACCCCTCCACTTT.

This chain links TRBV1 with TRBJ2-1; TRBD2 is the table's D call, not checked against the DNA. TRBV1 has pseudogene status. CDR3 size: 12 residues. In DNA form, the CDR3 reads TGCACCAGCAGCCAAGTCCCGAATGAGCAGTTCTTC. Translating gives CTSSQVPNEQFF.

The CDR3 DNA sequence: TGCGCCAGCACGGATCTGTGGGACACTGAAGCTTTCTTT. This codes for CASTDLWDTEAFF. The chain combines TRBV10-2 with TRBJ1-1; D gene uncertain. V dropped 7 bases and J dropped 3 bases, with 12 bases sitting between them. This CDR3 region has 13 residues. Per the germline V gene, CDR1 is WSHSY and CDR2 is SAAADI.

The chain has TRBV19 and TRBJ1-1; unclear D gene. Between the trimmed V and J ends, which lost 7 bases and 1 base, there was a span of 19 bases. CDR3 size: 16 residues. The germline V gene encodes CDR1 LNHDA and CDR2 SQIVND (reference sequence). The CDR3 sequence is CASNELVGGTNTEAFF. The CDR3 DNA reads TGTGCCAGTAACGAACTGGTAGGAGGTACGAACACTGAAGCTTTCTTT.

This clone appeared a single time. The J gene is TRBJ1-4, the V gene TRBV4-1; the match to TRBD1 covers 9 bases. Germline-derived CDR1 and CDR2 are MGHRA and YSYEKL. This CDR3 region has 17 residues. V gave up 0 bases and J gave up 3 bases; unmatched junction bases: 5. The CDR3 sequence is CASSQELGTGSNEKLFF. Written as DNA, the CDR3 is TGCGCCAGCAGCCAAGAATTAGGGACAGGGTCTAATGAAAAACTGTTTTTT.

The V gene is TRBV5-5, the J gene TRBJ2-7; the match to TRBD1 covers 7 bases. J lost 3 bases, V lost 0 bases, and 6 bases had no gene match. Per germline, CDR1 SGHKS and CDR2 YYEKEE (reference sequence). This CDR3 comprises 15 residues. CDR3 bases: TGTGCCAGCAGCTTGGTGCAGGGGGATGGCTACGAGCAGTACGTC. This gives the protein CASSLVQGDGYEQYV.

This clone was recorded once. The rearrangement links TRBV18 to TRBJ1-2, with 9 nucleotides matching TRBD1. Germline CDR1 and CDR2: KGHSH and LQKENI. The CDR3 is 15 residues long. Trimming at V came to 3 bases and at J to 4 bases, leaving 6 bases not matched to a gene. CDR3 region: CASSPAPGQGYGYTF. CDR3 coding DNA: TGTGCCAGCTCACCGGCACCGGGACAGGGCTATGGCTACACCTTC.